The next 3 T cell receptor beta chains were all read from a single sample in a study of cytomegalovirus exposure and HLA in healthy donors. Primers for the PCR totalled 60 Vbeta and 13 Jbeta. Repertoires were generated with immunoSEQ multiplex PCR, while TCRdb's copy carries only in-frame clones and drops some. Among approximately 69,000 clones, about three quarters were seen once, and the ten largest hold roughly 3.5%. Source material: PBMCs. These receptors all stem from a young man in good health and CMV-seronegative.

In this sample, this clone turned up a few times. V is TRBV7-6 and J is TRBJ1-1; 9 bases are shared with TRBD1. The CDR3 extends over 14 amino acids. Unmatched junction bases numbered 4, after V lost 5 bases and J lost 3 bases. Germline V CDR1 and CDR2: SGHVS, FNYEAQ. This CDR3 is CASSGQGYDTEAFF. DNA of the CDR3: TGTGCCAGCAGCGGACAGGGGTATGACACTGAAGCTTTCTTT.

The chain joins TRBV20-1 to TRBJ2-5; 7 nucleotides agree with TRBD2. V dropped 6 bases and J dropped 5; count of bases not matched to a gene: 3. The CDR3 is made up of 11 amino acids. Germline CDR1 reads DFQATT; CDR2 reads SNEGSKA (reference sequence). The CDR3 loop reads CSARGGETQYF. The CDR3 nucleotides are TGCAGTGCGCGCGGGGGTGAGACCCAGTACTTC.

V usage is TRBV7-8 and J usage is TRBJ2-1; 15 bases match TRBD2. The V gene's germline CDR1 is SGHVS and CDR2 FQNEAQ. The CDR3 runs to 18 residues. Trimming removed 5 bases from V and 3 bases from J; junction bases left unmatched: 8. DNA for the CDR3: TGTGCCAGCAGCGGGCGGACTAGCGGGGGGGCCTTCTACAATGAGCAGTTCTTC. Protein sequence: CASSGRTSGGAFYNEQFF.